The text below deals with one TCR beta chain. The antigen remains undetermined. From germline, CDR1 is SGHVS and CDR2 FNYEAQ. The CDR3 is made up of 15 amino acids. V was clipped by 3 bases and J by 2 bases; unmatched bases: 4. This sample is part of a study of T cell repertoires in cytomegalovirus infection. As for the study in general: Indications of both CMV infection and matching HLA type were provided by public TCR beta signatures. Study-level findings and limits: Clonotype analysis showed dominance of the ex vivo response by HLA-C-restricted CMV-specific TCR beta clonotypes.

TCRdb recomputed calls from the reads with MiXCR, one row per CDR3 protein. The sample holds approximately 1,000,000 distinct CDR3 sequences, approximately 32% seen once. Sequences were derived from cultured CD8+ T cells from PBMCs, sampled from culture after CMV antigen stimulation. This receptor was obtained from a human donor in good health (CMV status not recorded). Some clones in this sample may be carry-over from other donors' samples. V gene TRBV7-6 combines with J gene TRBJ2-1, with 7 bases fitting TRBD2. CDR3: CASSFQRGAYNEQFF. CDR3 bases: TGTGCCAGCAGCTTCCAGCGGGGAGCCTACAATGAGCAGTTCTTC.